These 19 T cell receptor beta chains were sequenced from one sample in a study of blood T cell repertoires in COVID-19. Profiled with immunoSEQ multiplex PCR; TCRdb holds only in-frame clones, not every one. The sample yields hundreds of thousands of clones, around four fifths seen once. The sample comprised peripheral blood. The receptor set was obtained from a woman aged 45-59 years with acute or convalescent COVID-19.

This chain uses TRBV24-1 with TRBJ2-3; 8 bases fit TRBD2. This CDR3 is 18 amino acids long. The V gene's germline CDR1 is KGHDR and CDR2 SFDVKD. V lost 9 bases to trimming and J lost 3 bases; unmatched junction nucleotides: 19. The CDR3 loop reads CATGRGITSGGGTDTQYF. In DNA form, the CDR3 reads TGTGCCACCGGTCGGGGAATTACTAGCGGAGGGGGGACAGATACGCAGTATTTT.

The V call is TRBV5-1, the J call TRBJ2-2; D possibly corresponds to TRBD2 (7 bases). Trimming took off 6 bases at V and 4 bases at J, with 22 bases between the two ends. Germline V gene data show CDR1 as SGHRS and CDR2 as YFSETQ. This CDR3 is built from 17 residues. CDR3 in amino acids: CASTHLGGASSTGELFF. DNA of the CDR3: TGCGCCAGCACCCACCTTGGGGGGGCATCGAGCACCGGGGAGCTGTTTTTT.

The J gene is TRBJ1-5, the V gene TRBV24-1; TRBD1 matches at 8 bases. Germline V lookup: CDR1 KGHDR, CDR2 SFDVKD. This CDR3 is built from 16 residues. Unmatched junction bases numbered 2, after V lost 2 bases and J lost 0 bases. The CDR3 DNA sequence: TGTGCCACCAGTGATTGGACAGGGAATAGCAATCAGCCCCAGCATTTT. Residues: CATSDWTGNSNQPQHF.

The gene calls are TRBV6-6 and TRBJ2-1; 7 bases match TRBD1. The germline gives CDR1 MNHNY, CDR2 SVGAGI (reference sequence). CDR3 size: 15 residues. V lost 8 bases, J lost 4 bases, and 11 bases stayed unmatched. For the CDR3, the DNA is TGTGCCAGCGCCCGAGAGGGGGCGCGGTACAATGAGCAGTTCTTC. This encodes CASAREGARYNEQFF.

The CDR3 region is CASRPEKNTEAFF. The CDR3 nucleotides are TGCGCCAGCAGACCAGAAAAGAACACTGAAGCTTTCTTT. The chain couples TRBV10-1 to TRBJ1-1, with D hard to call. V lost 6 bases to trimming and J lost 1 base, with 9 bases between them. CDR3 length: 13 residues. CDR1 and CDR2 from the germline V gene are WNHNN and SYGVQD (reference sequence).

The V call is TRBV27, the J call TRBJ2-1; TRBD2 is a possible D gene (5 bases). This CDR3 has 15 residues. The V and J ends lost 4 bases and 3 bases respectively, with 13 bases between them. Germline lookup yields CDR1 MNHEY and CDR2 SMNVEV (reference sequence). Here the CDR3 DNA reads TGTGCCAGCAGTTCCCTCGGGGTTGACTACAATGAGCAGTTCTTC. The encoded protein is CASSSLGVDYNEQFF.

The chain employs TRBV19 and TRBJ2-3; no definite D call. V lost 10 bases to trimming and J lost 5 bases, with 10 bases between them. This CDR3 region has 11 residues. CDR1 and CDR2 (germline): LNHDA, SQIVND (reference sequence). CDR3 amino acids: CATRRGDTQYF. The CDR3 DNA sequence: TGTGCCACCCGGCGAGGAGATACGCAGTATTTT.

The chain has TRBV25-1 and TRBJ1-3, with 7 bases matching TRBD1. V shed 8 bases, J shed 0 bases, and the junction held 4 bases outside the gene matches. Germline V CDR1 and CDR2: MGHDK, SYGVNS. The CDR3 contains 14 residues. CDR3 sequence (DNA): TGTGCCAGCGGGGACAGTAGCTCTGGAAACACCATATATTTT. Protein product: CASGDSSSGNTIYF.

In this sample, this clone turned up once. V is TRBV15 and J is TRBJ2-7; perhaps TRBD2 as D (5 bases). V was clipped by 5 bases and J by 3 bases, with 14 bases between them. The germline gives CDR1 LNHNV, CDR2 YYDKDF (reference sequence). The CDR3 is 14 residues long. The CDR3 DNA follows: TGTGCCACCAGCGTACGAGGTGGAGGCTACGAGCAGTACTTC. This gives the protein CATSVRGGGYEQYF.

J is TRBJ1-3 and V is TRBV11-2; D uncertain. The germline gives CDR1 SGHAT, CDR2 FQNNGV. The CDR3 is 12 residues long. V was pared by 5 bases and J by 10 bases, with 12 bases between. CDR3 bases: TGTGCCAGCAGCGACGGGAGTGCAACCATATATTTT. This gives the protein CASSDGSATIYF.

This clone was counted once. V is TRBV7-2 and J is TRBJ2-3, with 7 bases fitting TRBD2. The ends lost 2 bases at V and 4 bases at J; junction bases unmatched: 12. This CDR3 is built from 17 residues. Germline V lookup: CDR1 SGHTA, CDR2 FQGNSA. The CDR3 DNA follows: TGTGCCAGCAGCTTATTAGGCGGACTAGTGGTGTCAGATACGCAGTATTTT. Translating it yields CASSLLGGLVVSDTQYF.

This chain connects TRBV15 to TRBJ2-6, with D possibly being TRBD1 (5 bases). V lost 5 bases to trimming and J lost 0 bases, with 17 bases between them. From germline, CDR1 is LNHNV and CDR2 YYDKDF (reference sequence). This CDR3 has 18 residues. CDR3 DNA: TGTGCCACCAGCCCCCGGAACACAGGCCACTCTGGGGCCAACGTCCTGACTTTC. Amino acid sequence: CATSPRNTGHSGANVLTF. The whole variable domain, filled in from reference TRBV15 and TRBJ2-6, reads DAMVIQNPRYQVTQFGKPVTLSCSQTLNHNVMYWYQQKSSQAPKLLFHYYDKDFNNEADTPDNFQSRRPNTSFCFLDIRSPGLGDTAMYLCATSPRNTGHSGANVLTFGAGSRLTVL.

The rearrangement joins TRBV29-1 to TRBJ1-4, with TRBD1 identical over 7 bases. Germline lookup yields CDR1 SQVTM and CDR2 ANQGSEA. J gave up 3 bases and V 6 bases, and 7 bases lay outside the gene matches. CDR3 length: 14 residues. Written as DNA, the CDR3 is TGCAGCGTGGACAGGCGAGCCGCTAATGAAAAACTGTTTTTT. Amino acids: CSVDRRAANEKLFF.

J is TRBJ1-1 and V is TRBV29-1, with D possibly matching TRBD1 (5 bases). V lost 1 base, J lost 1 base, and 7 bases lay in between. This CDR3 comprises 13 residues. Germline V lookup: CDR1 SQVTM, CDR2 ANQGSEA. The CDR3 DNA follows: TGCAGCGTTGAAGTGACAGAGAACACTGAAGCTTTCTTT. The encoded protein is CSVEVTENTEAFF.

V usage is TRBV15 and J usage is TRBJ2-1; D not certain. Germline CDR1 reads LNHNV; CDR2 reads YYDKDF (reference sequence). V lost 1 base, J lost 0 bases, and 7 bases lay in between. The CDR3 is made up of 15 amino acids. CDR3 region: CATSRVRSSYNEQFF. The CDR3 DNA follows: TGTGCCACCAGCAGAGTGAGGAGCTCCTACAATGAGCAGTTCTTC.

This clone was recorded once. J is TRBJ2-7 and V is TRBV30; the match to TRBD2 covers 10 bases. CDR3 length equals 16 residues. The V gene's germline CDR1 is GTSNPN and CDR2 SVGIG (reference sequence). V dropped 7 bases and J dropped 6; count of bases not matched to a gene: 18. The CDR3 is CASSTSGIVVKGEQYF. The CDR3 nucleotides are TGTGCCTCTTCAACTAGCGGGATTGTTGTTAAAGGCGAGCAGTACTTC. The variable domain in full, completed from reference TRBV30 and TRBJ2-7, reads SQTIHQWPATLVQPVGSPLSLECTVEGTSNPNLYWYRQAAGRGLQLLFYSVGIGQISSEVPQNLSASRPQDRQFILSSKKLLLSDSGFYLCASSTSGIVVKGEQYFGPGTRLTVT.

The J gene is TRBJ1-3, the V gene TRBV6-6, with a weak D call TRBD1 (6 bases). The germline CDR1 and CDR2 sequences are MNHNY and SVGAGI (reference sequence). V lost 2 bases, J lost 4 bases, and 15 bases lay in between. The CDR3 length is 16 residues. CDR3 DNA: TGTGCCAGCAGTTACAGGGGGATTGGGTTAGGAAACACCATATATTTT. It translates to CASSYRGIGLGNTIYF.

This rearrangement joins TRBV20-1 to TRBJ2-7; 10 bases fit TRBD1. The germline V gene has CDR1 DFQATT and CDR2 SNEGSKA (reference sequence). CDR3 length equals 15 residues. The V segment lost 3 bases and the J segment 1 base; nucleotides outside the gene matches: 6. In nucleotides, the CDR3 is TGCAGTGCTAGTTCCATGGGACAGGGGTCCTACGAGCAGTACTTC. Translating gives CSASSMGQGSYEQYF.

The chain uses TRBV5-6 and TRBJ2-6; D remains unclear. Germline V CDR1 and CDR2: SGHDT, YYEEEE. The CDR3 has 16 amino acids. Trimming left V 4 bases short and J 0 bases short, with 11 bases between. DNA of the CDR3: TGTGCCAGCAGCGCCAAAGTCGGCTCTGGGGCCAACGTCCTGACTTTC. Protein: CASSAKVGSGANVLTF. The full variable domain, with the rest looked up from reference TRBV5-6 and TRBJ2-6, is DAGVTQSPTHLIKTRGQQVTLRCSPKSGHDTVSWYQQALGQGPQFIFQYYEEEERQRGNFPDRFSGHQFPNYSSELNVNALLLGDSALYLCASSAKVGSGANVLTFGAGSRLTVL.